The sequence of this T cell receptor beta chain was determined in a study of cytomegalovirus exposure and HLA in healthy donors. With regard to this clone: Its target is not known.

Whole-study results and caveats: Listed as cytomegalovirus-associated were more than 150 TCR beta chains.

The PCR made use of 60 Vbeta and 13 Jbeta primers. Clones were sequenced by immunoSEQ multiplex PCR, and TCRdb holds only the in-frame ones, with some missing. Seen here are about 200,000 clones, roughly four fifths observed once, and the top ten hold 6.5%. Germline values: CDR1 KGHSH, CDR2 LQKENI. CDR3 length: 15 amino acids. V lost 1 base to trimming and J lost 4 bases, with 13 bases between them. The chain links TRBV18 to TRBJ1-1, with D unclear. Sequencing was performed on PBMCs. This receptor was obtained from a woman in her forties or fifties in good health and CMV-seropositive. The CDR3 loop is CASSPLAGGSTEAFF. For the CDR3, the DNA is TGTGCCAGCTCACCACTGGCGGGCGGGAGCACTGAAGCTTTCTTT. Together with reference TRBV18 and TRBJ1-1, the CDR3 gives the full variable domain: NAGVMQNPRHLVRRRGQEARLRCSPMKGHSHVYWYRQLPEEGLKFMVYLQKENIIDESGMPKERFSAEFPKEGPSILRIQQVVRGDSAAYFCASSPLAGGSTEAFFGQGTRLTVV.